Following are 15 T cell receptor beta chains from one sample sequenced in a study of OX40 agonist ivuxolimab in advanced cancers. Sequencing was performed with immunoSEQ multiplex PCR; in TCRdb, only in-frame clones are kept and a portion is missing. The top ten clones hold about 7.2% of a sample with tens of thousands of clones, 80% to 90% of them seen once. The specimen was CD4+ or CD8+ T cells sorted from blood, collected in a trial of the OX40 agonist ivuxolimab. These receptors were obtained from an adult with an advanced solid tumor such as melanoma, head and neck, liver or kidney cancer.

The chain uses TRBV6-5 and TRBJ2-5; 7 bases are shared with TRBD1. With the DNA end fitting TRBJ2-7 better, the J assignment may be wrong. Germline V gives CDR1 MNHEY, CDR2 SVGAGI. This CDR3 has 15 residues. The DNA for the CDR3 is TGTGCCAGCAGTTACTCGAAACAGGGGTTTTACGAGCAGTACTTC. Protein: CASSYSKQGFYEQYF.

CDR3: CASSSPSGWKETQYF. The CDR3, as DNA: TGTGCCAGCAGCTCTCCTAGCGGGTGGAAAGAGACCCAGTACTTC. The genes are TRBV7-9 and TRBJ2-5; 8 nucleotides line up with TRBD2. The CDR3 spans 15 residues. J lost 3 bases, V lost 4 bases, and 7 bases had no gene match. Germline-derived CDR1 and CDR2 are SEHNR and FQNEAQ (reference sequence).

The chain joins TRBV6-1 to TRBJ1-2; D call uncertain. The CDR3 consists of 13 residues. V was shortened by 7 bases and J by 8 bases, with 17 bases between the two germline ends. Per the germline V gene, CDR1 is MNHNS and CDR2 is SASEGT. The CDR3: CASTNAGSGGYTF. CDR3 bases: TGTGCCAGCACTAACGCGGGGTCCGGAGGCTACACCTTC.

This clone was seen only once. The V and J genes are TRBV5-4 and TRBJ1-1, with 7 nucleotides matching TRBD1. Germline CDR1 is SGHNT and CDR2 is YYREEE (reference sequence). Trimming took 2 bases from V and 11 from J; bases not matched to a gene: 9. This CDR3 comprises 13 residues. CDR3 loop: CASSFDRVVSAFF. CDR3 nucleotide sequence: TGTGCCAGCAGCTTTGACAGGGTAGTATCGGCTTTCTTT.

The J gene is TRBJ2-1, the V gene TRBV9, with D perhaps matching TRBD2 (6 bases). This CDR3 has 16 residues. The germline gives CDR1 SGDLS, CDR2 YYNGEE. V lost 3 bases, J lost 5 bases, and 18 bases lay in between. CDR3 protein: CASSATFRRENNEQFF. CDR3 in DNA: TGTGCCAGCAGCGCTACCTTCAGGCGGGAAAACAATGAGCAGTTCTTC.

The chain links TRBV27 to TRBJ2-1; no definite D call. This CDR3 is built from 13 residues. Germline lookup yields CDR1 MNHEY and CDR2 SMNVEV (reference sequence). Trimming took 2 bases from V and 5 from J, leaving 7 bases between them. Written as DNA, the CDR3 is TGTGCCAGCAGTTTAGATGGCGACAATGAGCAGTTCTTC. Translating gives CASSLDGDNEQFF.

The gene calls are TRBV28 and TRBJ2-1; TRBD2 matches 13 bases. The CDR3 runs 19 residues. The V segment lost 4 bases and the J segment 1 base; nucleotides outside the gene matches: 10. Germline CDR1 and CDR2: MDHEN and SYDVKM. The CDR3 DNA reads as TGTGCCAGCAGTTCGGCGGGACTAGCGGGAAAAGGTTCCTACAATGAGCAGTTCTTC. Amino acids: CASSSAGLAGKGSYNEQFF.

Only one count was recorded for this clone. The genes are TRBV5-1 and TRBJ2-5; 13 nucleotides line up with TRBD2. CDR3 length: 16 residues. Germline V gives CDR1 SGHRS, CDR2 YFSETQ. Unmatched junction bases numbered 11, after V lost 7 bases and J lost 5 bases. The CDR3 reads CASGRLAGGPEETQYF. In DNA form, the CDR3 reads TGCGCCAGCGGCAGACTAGCGGGAGGTCCGGAGGAGACCCAGTACTTC. The variable domain in full, completed from reference TRBV5-1 and TRBJ2-5, reads KAGVTQTPRYLIKTRGQQVTLSCSPISGHRSVSWYQQTPGQGLQFLFEYFSETQRNKGNFPGRFSGRQFSNSRSEMNVSTLELGDSALYLCASGRLAGGPEETQYFGPGTRLLVL.

The chain couples TRBV2 to TRBJ2-1, with unresolved D. The CDR3 sequence is 13 residues long. Germline V gene lookup returns CDR1 SNHLY and CDR2 FYNNEI. V lost 5 bases, J lost 7 bases, and 12 bases lay in between. CDR3 sequence reads: CASSHFAGNEQFF. In nucleotides, the CDR3 is TGTGCCAGCAGTCACTTTGCCGGGAATGAGCAGTTCTTC.

This chain uses TRBV6-1 with TRBJ2-2; 8 bases map to TRBD2. With V trimmed by 5 bases and J by 5 bases, 4 bases remained unmatched. This CDR3 spans 14 amino acids. Germline assignment: CDR1 MNHNS and CDR2 SASEGT. CDR3 sequence: CASSPRLATGELFF. Written as DNA, the CDR3 is TGTGCCAGCAGTCCCCGACTAGCGACCGGGGAGCTGTTTTTT.

V and J are TRBV6-5 and TRBJ2-3, with D maybe TRBD2 (5 bases). The CDR3 is made up of 10 amino acids. Trimming stripped 8 bases from V and 6 bases from J, with 6 bases between. CDR1 and CDR2 from the germline V gene are MNHEY and SVGAGI. The CDR3 reads CASRGDTQYF. The DNA for the CDR3 is TGTGCCAGCCGCGGGGATACGCAGTATTTT.

The gene calls are TRBV28 and TRBJ2-4; possibly TRBD1 for D (5 bases). V gave up 2 bases and J gave up 8 bases, with 13 bases separating them. Germline-derived CDR1 and CDR2 are MDHEN and SYDVKM. The CDR3 covers 14 residues. In DNA form, the CDR3 reads TGTGCCAGCAGTTTACAGGGTACGATAGACATTCAGTACTTC. Its protein is CASSLQGTIDIQYF.

This chain links TRBV6-6 with TRBJ1-1; tentatively, D is TRBD1 (6 bases). The germline gives CDR1 MNHNY, CDR2 SVGAGI (reference sequence). The CDR3 length is 15 residues. Trimming took off 6 bases at V and 0 bases at J, with 14 bases between the two ends. For the CDR3, the DNA is TGTGCCAGCAGGGGATTAGGACAGATGAACACTGAAGCTTTCTTT. Translation gives CASRGLGQMNTEAFF.

The V gene is TRBV5-1, the J gene TRBJ2-5; 10 bases fit TRBD2. Germline V gene lookup returns CDR1 SGHRS and CDR2 YFSETQ. This CDR3 has 19 residues. V gave up 4 bases and J gave up 2 bases; unmatched junction bases: 17. The CDR3 here is CASSLLGRAGGQIQETQYF. The CDR3 DNA reads as TGCGCCAGCAGCCTTCTCGGTAGAGCGGGAGGGCAAATTCAAGAGACCCAGTACTTC.

V and J are TRBV7-9 and TRBJ1-5; a weak D match, TRBD1 (5 bases). The germline V gene encodes CDR1 SEHNR and CDR2 FQNEAQ (reference sequence). The CDR3 is made up of 14 amino acids. The V end lost 5 bases, the J end lost 3 bases, and 11 bases lay between the germline ends. The CDR3, as DNA: TGTGCCAGCAGCCCCGGGACGGCCAATCAGCCCCAGCATTTT. Translated: CASSPGTANQPQHF.